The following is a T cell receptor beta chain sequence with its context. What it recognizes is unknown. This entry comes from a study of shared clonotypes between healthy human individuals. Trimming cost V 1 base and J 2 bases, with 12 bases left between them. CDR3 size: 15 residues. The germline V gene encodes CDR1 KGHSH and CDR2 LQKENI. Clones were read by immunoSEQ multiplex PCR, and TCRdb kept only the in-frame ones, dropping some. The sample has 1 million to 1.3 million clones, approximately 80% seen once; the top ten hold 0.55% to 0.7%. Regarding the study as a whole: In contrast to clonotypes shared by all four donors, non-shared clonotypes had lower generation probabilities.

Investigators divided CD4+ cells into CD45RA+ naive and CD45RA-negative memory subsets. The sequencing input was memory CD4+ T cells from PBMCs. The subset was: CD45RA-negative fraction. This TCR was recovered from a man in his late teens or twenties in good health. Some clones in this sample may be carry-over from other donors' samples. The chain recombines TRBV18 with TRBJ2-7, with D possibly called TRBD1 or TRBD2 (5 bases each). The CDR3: CASSPLRDATYEQYF. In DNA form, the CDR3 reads TGTGCCAGCTCACCACTCCGGGACGCCACCTACGAGCAGTACTTC.